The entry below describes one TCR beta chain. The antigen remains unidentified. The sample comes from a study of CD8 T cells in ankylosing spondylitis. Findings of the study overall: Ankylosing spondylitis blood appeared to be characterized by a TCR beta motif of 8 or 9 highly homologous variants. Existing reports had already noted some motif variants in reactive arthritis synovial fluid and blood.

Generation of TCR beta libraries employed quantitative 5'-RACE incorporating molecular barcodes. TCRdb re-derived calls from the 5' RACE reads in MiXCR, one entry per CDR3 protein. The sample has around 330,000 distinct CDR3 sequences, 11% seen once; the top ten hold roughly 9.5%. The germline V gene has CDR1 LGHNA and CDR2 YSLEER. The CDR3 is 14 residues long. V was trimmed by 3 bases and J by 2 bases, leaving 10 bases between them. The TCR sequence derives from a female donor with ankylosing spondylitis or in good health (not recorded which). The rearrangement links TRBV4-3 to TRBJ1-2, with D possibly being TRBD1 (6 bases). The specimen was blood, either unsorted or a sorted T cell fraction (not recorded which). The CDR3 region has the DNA TGCGCCAGCAGCCAGGAAGGGGGGAACTATGGCTACACCTTC. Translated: CASSQEGGNYGYTF.